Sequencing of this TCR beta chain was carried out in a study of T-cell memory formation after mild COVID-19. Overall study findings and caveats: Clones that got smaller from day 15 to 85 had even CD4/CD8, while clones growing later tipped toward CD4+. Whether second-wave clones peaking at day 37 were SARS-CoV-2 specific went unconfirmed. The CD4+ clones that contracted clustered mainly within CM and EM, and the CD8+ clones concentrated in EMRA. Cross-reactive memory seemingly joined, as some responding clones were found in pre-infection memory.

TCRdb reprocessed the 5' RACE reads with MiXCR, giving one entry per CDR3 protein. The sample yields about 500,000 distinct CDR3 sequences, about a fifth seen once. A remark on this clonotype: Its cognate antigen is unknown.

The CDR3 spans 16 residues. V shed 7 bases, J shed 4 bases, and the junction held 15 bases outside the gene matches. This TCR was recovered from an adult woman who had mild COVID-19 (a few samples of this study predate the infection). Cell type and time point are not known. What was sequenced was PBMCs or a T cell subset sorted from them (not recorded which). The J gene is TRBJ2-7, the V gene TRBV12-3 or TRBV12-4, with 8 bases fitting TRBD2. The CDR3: CASTPGGAGNMYEQYF. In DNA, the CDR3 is TGTGCCAGCACCCCCGGGGGGGCAGGTAATATGTACGAGCAGTACTTC.